Listed here is a single T cell receptor (beta chain). Sequenced by immunoSEQ multiplex PCR; TCRdb stores in-frame clones only, minus some. The table lists some 140,000 clones, around 86% of them singletons, with 2% to 2.5% in the top ten. The data were taken from a study of blood T cell repertoires in COVID-19. V gave up 7 bases and J gave up 1 base, with 13 bases separating them. This CDR3 comprises 14 residues. Germline CDR1 is MNHEY and CDR2 is SVGAGI. V and J are TRBV6-5 and TRBJ2-5, with D possibly matching TRBD1 (5 bases). The sample comprised peripheral blood. This clonotype was sampled from a man aged 50 or older with active COVID-19. Here the CDR3 reads CASTASQGQETQYF. The DNA of the CDR3 is TGTGCCAGCACCGCCAGTCAGGGCCAAGAGACCCAGTACTTC.